Each of the 30 T cell receptor beta chains below was sequenced from the same sample in a study of control samples from healthy donors and cancer patients. Profiled with immunoSEQ multiplex PCR; TCRdb holds only in-frame clones, not every one. The repertoire holds 150,000 or so clones, with about 90% as singletons. The specimen was blood. These receptors were collected from a man younger than 35 in good health.

V is TRBV18 and J is TRBJ2-3; 8 nucleotides align to TRBD2. Trimming took 6 bases from V and 8 from J; bases not matched to a gene: 13. This CDR3 region has 15 residues. Germline V gene data show CDR1 as KGHSH and CDR2 as LQKENI. The CDR3 DNA is TGTGCCAGCTCTCCCCGGGAGGGTTCATTGGGTACGCAGTATTTT. It translates to CASSPREGSLGTQYF.

To note about this clone: The sample holds other DNA sequences that translate to the same CDR3. The V call is TRBV4-1, the J call TRBJ1-1; D ambiguous. There are 13 residues in the CDR3. Per germline, CDR1 MGHRA and CDR2 YSYEKL. V was pared by 3 bases and J by 1 base, with 6 bases between. This CDR3 reads CASSQDPNTEAFF. CDR3 in DNA: TGCGCCAGCAGCCAGGACCCGAACACTGAAGCTTTCTTT.

V usage is TRBV3-1 (or the pseudogene TRBV3-2) and J usage is TRBJ1-2; D is ambiguous. CDR1 is LGHDT, CDR2 YNNKEL, per germline (reference sequence). With 1 base removed from V and 7 bases from J, the gap between germline ends came to 16 bases. The CDR3 has 15 amino acids. CDR3 protein: CASSQVYRAYSGYTF. DNA of the CDR3: TGTGCCAGCAGCCAAGTTTACCGGGCTTATAGTGGCTACACCTTC.

The rearrangement uses TRBV11-2 and TRBJ2-1; tentative D call: TRBD2 (6 bases). CDR3 length equals 12 residues. Germline CDR1 and CDR2: SGHAT and FQNNGV. Trimming removed 5 bases at V and 9 bases at J, with 11 bases between. CDR3: CASSLTEGEQFF. The CDR3 DNA is TGTGCCAGCAGCCTTACGGAGGGTGAGCAGTTCTTC.

The chain has TRBV7-9 and TRBJ2-7; TRBD1 agrees at 8 bases. The CDR3 runs 14 residues. Germline CDR1 is SEHNR and CDR2 is FQNEAQ (reference sequence). J lost 2 bases, V lost 5 bases, and 5 bases had no gene match. This chain's CDR3 is CASSLRTGPYEQYF. Written as DNA, the CDR3 is TGTGCCAGCAGCCTTCGGACAGGGCCCTACGAGCAGTACTTC.

In its sample, this clone was seen once. The V and J genes are TRBV4-3 and TRBJ1-2, with a possible D match to TRBD1 (6 bases). Trimming took 2 bases from V and 10 from J, leaving 14 bases between them. This CDR3 has 13 residues. The germline gives CDR1 LGHNA, CDR2 YSLEER. CDR3 in DNA: TGCGCCAGCAGCCAATTCGCGACAGGACACTACACCTTC. Translated: CASSQFATGHYTF.

Note on this clone: Other DNA variants within this sample encode the same CDR3. CDR3 amino acids: CASGGSGNTIYF. The DNA of the CDR3 is TGTGCCAGCGGGGGGTCTGGAAACACCATATATTTT. The genes are TRBV18 and TRBJ1-3; a weak D match, TRBD1 (5 bases). V was cut by 8 bases and J by 1 base, with 6 bases left in between. The CDR3 covers 12 residues. Germline V gene sequence: CDR1 KGHSH, CDR2 LQKENI.

The gene calls are TRBV25-1 and TRBJ2-3; weak D call: TRBD2 (6 bases). The CDR3 spans 15 residues. Between the trimmed V and J ends, which lost 6 bases and 4 bases, there was a span of 17 bases. Germline V lookup: CDR1 MGHDK, CDR2 SYGVNS. The CDR3 loop reads CASRFTGTGADTQYF. The CDR3 DNA reads as TGTGCCAGCAGATTCACCGGGACGGGAGCAGATACGCAGTATTTT.

The chain uses TRBV30 and TRBJ1-6; TRBD1 might be the D (6 bases). The CDR3 runs 15 residues. V gave up 2 bases and J gave up 7 bases, with 15 bases separating them. Germline V gene sequence: CDR1 GTSNPN, CDR2 SVGIG (reference sequence). DNA for the CDR3: TGTGCCTGGAGTCCCCCCGGGGGCGAGAATTCACCCCTCCACTTT. Translating gives CAWSPPGGENSPLHF. The full variable domain, in which reference TRBV30 and TRBJ1-6 provide the parts outside the CDR3, is SQTIHQWPATLVQPVGSPLSLECTVEGTSNPNLYWYRQAAGRGLQLLFYSVGIGQISSEVPQNLSASRPQDRQFILSSKKLLLSDSGFYLCAWSPPGGENSPLHFGNGTRLTVT.

This clone was observed a single time. This chain connects TRBV5-6 to TRBJ1-4; TRBD1 might be the D (5 bases). CDR3 size: 15 residues. V lost 1 base, J lost 2 bases, and 9 bases lay in between. Germline V gene sequence: CDR1 SGHDT, CDR2 YYEEEE. The CDR3 nucleotides are TGTGCCAGCAGCTTGCTCAGGGTCACTAATGAAAAACTGTTTTTT. Its translation is CASSLLRVTNEKLFF. Using reference TRBV5-6 and TRBJ1-4 for the parts outside the CDR3, the full variable domain is DAGVTQSPTHLIKTRGQQVTLRCSPKSGHDTVSWYQQALGQGPQFIFQYYEEEERQRGNFPDRFSGHQFPNYSSELNVNALLLGDSALYLCASSLLRVTNEKLFFGSGTQLSVL.

V and J are TRBV4-3 and TRBJ1-1; D remains unclear. There are 15 residues in the CDR3. Germline V gene lookup returns CDR1 LGHNA and CDR2 YSLEER. V shed 0 bases and J shed 1 base, with 9 bases lying between them. DNA for the CDR3: TGCGCCAGCAGCCAAGATTGGGGAGGGAACACTGAAGCTTTCTTT. Its translation is CASSQDWGGNTEAFF.

Here the CDR3 reads CASSSPGDSEKLFF. CDR3 nucleotides: TGCGCCAGCAGCTCGCCGGGAGATTCTGAAAAACTGTTTTTT. This chain joins TRBV5-1 and TRBJ1-4; D uncertain. Trimming took off 3 bases at V and 7 bases at J, with 13 bases between the two ends. The CDR3 is 14 amino acids. CDR1 is SGHRS, CDR2 YFSETQ, per germline.

The chain couples TRBV30 to TRBJ1-4; maybe TRBD1 (5 bases). The CDR3 length is 16 residues. V was cut by 0 bases and J by 0 bases, with 11 bases left in between. CDR1 and CDR2 (germline): GTSNPN, SVGIG (reference sequence). The CDR3 bases are TGTGCCTGGAGTGTAGGGGAGTTTGCAACTAATGAAAAACTGTTTTTT. Translating gives CAWSVGEFATNEKLFF.

The V and J genes are TRBV7-9 and TRBJ2-1; maybe TRBD2 (5 bases). The CDR3 covers 12 residues. The germline CDR1 and CDR2 sequences are SEHNR and FQNEAQ (reference sequence). Between the trimmed V and J ends, which lost 3 bases and 7 bases, there was a span of 7 bases. CDR3 nucleotide sequence: TGTGCCAGCAGCTTTAGGGAGAATGAGCAGTTCTTC. It translates to CASSFRENEQFF.

This chain connects TRBV7-2 to TRBJ2-1, with TRBD1 matching over 10 bases. The junction had 4 bases not matched to a gene; V was cut back by 8 bases and J by 0 bases. The CDR3 covers 15 residues. Germline V gives CDR1 SGHTA, CDR2 FQGNSA. The CDR3 sequence: CASAGTGVSYNEQFF. The CDR3 bases are TGTGCCAGCGCGGGGACAGGGGTCTCCTACAATGAGCAGTTCTTC.

The chain links TRBV27 to TRBJ2-7; a weak D match, TRBD1 (6 bases). Germline lookup yields CDR1 MNHEY and CDR2 SMNVEV (reference sequence). With 8 bases removed from V and 5 bases from J, the gap between germline ends came to 16 bases. The CDR3 totals 13 residues. CDR3 region: CASGGTIRHEQYF. The CDR3 region has the DNA TGTGCCAGCGGTGGGACAATTCGCCACGAGCAGTACTTC.

The gene calls are TRBV11-1 and TRBJ2-3, with 7 bases fitting TRBD2. The CDR3 has 16 amino acids. V lost 1 base and J lost 4; bases outside the gene matches: 8. The germline CDR1 and CDR2 sequences are SGHAT and FQDESV (reference sequence). The CDR3 loop reads CASSLGGTTTPDTQYF. The CDR3 DNA follows: TGTGCCAGCAGCTTAGGCGGGACTACCACGCCAGATACGCAGTATTTT.

This chain joins TRBV6-5 and TRBJ1-1; unclear D gene. Germline V lookup: CDR1 MNHEY, CDR2 SVGAGI. There are 16 residues in the CDR3. The ends were cut back, 2 bases at V and 3 bases at J, with 16 bases in the middle. CDR3 nucleotides: TGTGCCAGCAGTTACACACCGATGGGATCGGACACTGAAGCTTTCTTT. It specifies CASSYTPMGSDTEAFF.

The rearrangement joins TRBV25-1 to TRBJ1-6; tentative D call: TRBD1 (6 bases). The CDR3 loop spans 14 amino acids. The germline V gene encodes CDR1 MGHDK and CDR2 SYGVNS. Trimming cost V 7 bases and J 5 bases, with 12 bases left between them. CDR3 region: CASTQGQDNSPLHF. The CDR3 coding sequence is TGTGCCAGCACCCAGGGACAAGATAATTCACCCCTCCACTTT.

This sequence joins TRBV2 and TRBJ1-2; 9 bases map to TRBD1. The CDR3 covers 16 residues. Germline V CDR1 and CDR2: SNHLY, FYNNEI. V was clipped by 2 bases and J by 3 bases; unmatched bases: 7. CDR3 sequence (DNA): TGTGCCAGCAGTGAACGTGGGACAGGGTGGGACTATGGCTACACCTTC. It codes for CASSERGTGWDYGYTF.

The chain links TRBV11-3 to TRBJ1-6; D unresolved. With 0 bases removed from V and 0 bases from J, the gap between germline ends came to 3 bases. CDR3 length: 15 amino acids. From germline, CDR1 is SGHNT and CDR2 YENEEA. The CDR3 region has the DNA TGTGCCAGCAGCTTAGAGAGCTCCTATAATTCACCCCTCCACTTT. The encoded protein is CASSLESSYNSPLHF.

The chain combines TRBV11-2 with TRBJ2-7; 9 bases are a match to TRBD2. Unmatched junction bases numbered 5, after V lost 0 bases and J lost 2 bases. Germline CDR1 SGHAT, CDR2 FQNNGV. This CDR3 has 16 residues. This CDR3 reads CASSLDFAGGTYEQYF. CDR3 nucleotides: TGTGCCAGCAGCTTAGATTTCGCGGGGGGGACCTACGAGCAGTACTTC.

This clone is a singleton in its sample. The rearrangement joins TRBV5-1 to TRBJ1-2; D not resolved. The germline V gene encodes CDR1 SGHRS and CDR2 YFSETQ. The CDR3 length is 14 residues. V lost 4 bases, J lost 4 bases, and 14 bases lay in between. CDR3 region: CASSAQWEGYGYTF. In DNA form, the CDR3 reads TGCGCCAGCAGCGCGCAATGGGAGGGCTATGGCTACACCTTC. The variable domain in full, with the rest retrieved from reference TRBV5-1 and TRBJ1-2, is KAGVTQTPRYLIKTRGQQVTLSCSPISGHRSVSWYQQTPGQGLQFLFEYFSETQRNKGNFPGRFSGRQFSNSRSEMNVSTLELGDSALYLCASSAQWEGYGYTFGSGTRLTVV.

The chain employs TRBV5-4 and TRBJ2-7; maybe TRBD1 (5 bases). Germline V lookup: CDR1 SGHNT, CDR2 YYREEE (reference sequence). Trimming removed 4 bases at V and 3 bases at J, with 14 bases between. This CDR3 is 14 amino acids long. CDR3 sequence reads: CASSGQAGNYEQYF. The CDR3, as DNA: TGTGCCAGCAGCGGGCAGGCAGGGAACTACGAGCAGTACTTC.

This rearrangement joins TRBV6-1 to TRBJ1-4, with D maybe TRBD1 (5 bases). The V gene's germline CDR1 is MNHNS and CDR2 SASEGT. This CDR3 is built from 15 residues. V was shortened by 2 bases and J by 5 bases, with 12 bases between the two germline ends. The CDR3 here is CASSEMGGENEKLFF. In DNA form, the CDR3 reads TGTGCCAGCAGTGAAATGGGGGGTGAGAATGAAAAACTGTTTTTT.

The chain has TRBV2 and TRBJ1-2; D gene unclear. CDR1 SNHLY and CDR2 FYNNEI come from the germline V gene. The CDR3 runs 14 residues. Deletions cut 2 bases from V and 3 bases from J, with 10 bases between. The CDR3 sequence is CASSELKVDYGYTF. The CDR3 region has the DNA TGTGCCAGCAGTGAACTGAAAGTCGACTATGGCTACACCTTC.

This sequence joins TRBV7-2 and TRBJ2-3, with 13 bases that match TRBD2. Germline V CDR1 and CDR2: SGHTA, FQGNSA. V trimming: 6 bases; J trimming: 2 bases; junction bases outside the gene matches: 8. This CDR3 region has 17 residues. This chain's CDR3 is CASRRRTSGRHTDTQYF. The CDR3 DNA sequence: TGTGCCAGCAGGCGGAGGACTAGCGGGAGACACACAGATACGCAGTATTTT. The complete variable domain, with remaining parts taken from reference TRBV7-2 and TRBJ2-3, reads GAGVSQSPSNKVTEKGKDVELRCDPISGHTALYWYRQSLGQGLEFLIYFQGNSAPDKSGLPSDRFSAERTGGSVSTLTIQRTQQEDSAVYLCASRRRTSGRHTDTQYFGPGTRLTVL.

V gene TRBV10-3 combines with J gene TRBJ2-7, with D unresolved. Trimming left V 4 bases short and J 5 bases short, with 12 bases between. The CDR3 spans 13 residues. Germline loops: CDR1 ENHRY, CDR2 SYGVKD. The CDR3 sequence: CAISGGAYDEQYF. In nucleotides, the CDR3 is TGTGCCATCAGTGGCGGAGCCTACGACGAGCAGTACTTC.

The rearrangement uses TRBV19 and TRBJ2-7; TRBD1 matches 7 bases. The germline V gene encodes CDR1 LNHDA and CDR2 SQIVND (reference sequence). This CDR3 contains 15 residues. Losses at the gene ends were 7 bases for V and 1 base for J; bases not matched to a gene: 10. The CDR3 is CASKTRQGGSYEQYF. The CDR3 DNA follows: TGTGCCAGTAAAACCCGACAGGGTGGGTCCTACGAGCAGTACTTC.

This clone showed up just a few times. The chain uses TRBV23-1 and TRBJ2-2; D gene unclear. TRBV23-1 belongs to the ORF category, with a function that is uncertain. The CDR3 is 15 amino acids. V lost 0 bases, J lost 7 bases, and 12 bases lay in between. This CDR3 is CASSQSVGLGGELFF. The DNA for the CDR3 is TGCGCCAGCAGTCAATCGGTAGGGCTGGGCGGGGAGCTGTTTTTT.